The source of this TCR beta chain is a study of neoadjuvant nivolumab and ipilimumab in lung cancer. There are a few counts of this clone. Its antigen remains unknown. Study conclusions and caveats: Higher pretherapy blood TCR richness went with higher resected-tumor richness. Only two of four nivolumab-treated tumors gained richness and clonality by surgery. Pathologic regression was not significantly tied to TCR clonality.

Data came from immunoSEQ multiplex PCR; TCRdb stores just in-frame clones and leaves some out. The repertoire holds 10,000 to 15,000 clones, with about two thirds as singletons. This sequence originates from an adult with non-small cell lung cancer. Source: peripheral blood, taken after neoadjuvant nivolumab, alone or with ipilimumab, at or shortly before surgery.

The CDR3 reads CASSPMGGQGNIQYF. CDR3 nucleotides: TGTGCCAGCAGCCCGATGGGGGGACAGGGAAACATTCAGTACTTC. This chain connects TRBV5-4 to TRBJ2-4; TRBD1 matches at 9 bases. The CDR3 runs to 15 residues. The germline V gene encodes CDR1 SGHNT and CDR2 YYREEE (reference sequence). V was pared by 4 bases and J by 6 bases, with 8 bases of the junction left unmatched.